What follows are 15 T cell receptor beta chains derived from one specimen sequenced in a study of T cells in localized non-small cell lung cancer. This table comes from immunoSEQ multiplex PCR, and its TCRdb copy is limited to in-frame clones, with some not included. This table holds tens of thousands of clones, 85% to 90% found once. The sequencing here drew on peripheral blood, taken before any cancer treatment. These receptors were obtained from a male donor older than 55 with stage III squamous cell lung carcinoma.

The chain couples TRBV5-1 to TRBJ2-1; 7 nucleotides align to TRBD1. The CDR3 length is 16 residues. J was trimmed by 5 bases and V by 4 bases; bases with no gene match: 12. The germline CDR1 and CDR2 sequences are SGHRS and YFSETQ. CDR3 sequence (DNA): TGCGCCAGCAGCCCGGAGATCGGGACAGCTAACAATGAGCAGTTCTTC. This sequence encodes CASSPEIGTANNEQFF.

This clone was observed many times. The chain uses TRBV5-4 and TRBJ1-6; TRBD1 aligns across 9 bases. With V trimmed by 1 base and J by 13 bases, 12 bases remained unmatched. The CDR3 length is 16 residues. Germline lookup yields CDR1 SGHNT and CDR2 YYREEE (reference sequence). The CDR3 bases are TGTGCCAGCAGCTTGATAGAAAGGACAGGGGCCTTCCCCCTCCACTTT. Translating gives CASSLIERTGAFPLHF. Supplemented by reference TRBV5-4 and TRBJ1-6, the full variable domain reads ETGVTQSPTHLIKTRGQQVTLRCSSQSGHNTVSWYQQALGQGPQFIFQYYREEENGRGNFPPRFSGLQFPNYSSELNVNALELDDSALYLCASSLIERTGAFPLHFGNGTRLTVT.

The chain couples TRBV30 to TRBJ1-2; D is undetermined. The CDR3 consists of 15 residues. The V end lost 3 bases, the J end lost 5 bases, and 19 bases lay between the germline ends. Per germline, CDR1 GTSNPN and CDR2 SVGIG (reference sequence). The CDR3 DNA reads TGTGCCTGGAGCCTTCGGGCCGACACCCATTATGGCTACACCTTC. It encodes CAWSLRADTHYGYTF. Supplemented by reference TRBV30 and TRBJ1-2, the full variable domain reads SQTIHQWPATLVQPVGSPLSLECTVEGTSNPNLYWYRQAAGRGLQLLFYSVGIGQISSEVPQNLSASRPQDRQFILSSKKLLLSDSGFYLCAWSLRADTHYGYTFGSGTRLTVV.

The chain uses TRBV2 and TRBJ2-3; possibly TRBD2 for D (7 bases). Trimming pared 7 bases from V and 5 bases from J, leaving 19 bases between. The germline gives CDR1 SNHLY, CDR2 FYNNEI. The CDR3 runs 15 residues. The CDR3 is CASTQGGRAGDTQYF. The CDR3 nucleotides read TGTGCCAGCACCCAAGGGGGGAGGGCCGGAGATACGCAGTATTTT. The complete variable domain, with remaining parts taken from reference TRBV2 and TRBJ2-3, reads EPEVTQTPSHQVTQMGQEVILRCVPISNHLYFYWYRQILGQKVEFLVSFYNNEISEKSEIFDDQFSVERPDGSNFTLKIRSTKLEDSAMYFCASTQGGRAGDTQYFGPGTRLTVL.

The chain is built from TRBV19 and TRBJ1-1, with D uncertain. Trimming took 6 bases from V and 0 from J, leaving 17 bases between them. There are 16 residues in the CDR3. In germline, CDR1 is LNHDA, CDR2 SQIVND (reference sequence). CDR3 region: CASRNLGMGMNTEAFF. CDR3 nucleotides: TGTGCCAGTAGAAATCTGGGAATGGGGATGAACACTGAAGCTTTCTTT.

This sequence joins TRBV28 and TRBJ2-3; 7 nucleotides line up with TRBD1. This CDR3 region has 16 residues. The V gene end was trimmed by 5 bases and the J gene end by 2 bases; junction bases not matched to a gene: 10. In germline, CDR1 is MDHEN, CDR2 SYDVKM. In DNA form, the CDR3 reads TGTGCCAGCAGTACCCGACAGGGAACAAACACAGATACGCAGTATTTT. Its translation: CASSTRQGTNTDTQYF.

This clone has just one count. This sequence joins TRBV5-4 and TRBJ1-5, with no clear D. V lost 1 base to trimming and J lost 0 bases, with 2 bases between them. This CDR3 has 13 residues. Looked up from germline, CDR1 is SGHNT and CDR2 is YYREEE (reference sequence). The CDR3 spells CASSLNSNQPQHF. Here the CDR3 DNA reads TGTGCCAGCAGCTTGAATAGCAATCAGCCCCAGCATTTT.

The rearrangement joins TRBV6-5 to TRBJ1-1; D is undetermined. CDR1 is MNHEY, CDR2 SVGAGI, per germline. CDR3 size: 13 residues. V lost 6 bases and J lost 1, with 9 bases in between. CDR3 nucleotides: TGTGCCAGCAGACGAACTAAGAACACTGAAGCTTTCTTT. This sequence encodes CASRRTKNTEAFF.

V and J are TRBV5-5 and TRBJ2-1; 14 positions agree with TRBD2. The J segment lost 3 bases and the V segment lost 4 bases, leaving 9 bases of the junction unmatched. The CDR3 runs 18 residues. Per germline, CDR1 SGHKS and CDR2 YYEKEE (reference sequence). This chain's CDR3 is CASSRGLAGGGSYNEQFF. In DNA form, the CDR3 reads TGTGCCAGCAGCCGCGGACTAGCGGGGGGCGGGAGCTACAATGAGCAGTTCTTC. Filled out from reference TRBV5-5 and TRBJ2-1, the complete variable domain reads DAGVTQSPTHLIKTRGQQVTLRCSPISGHKSVSWYQQVLGQGPQFIFQYYEKEERGRGNFPDRFSARQFPNYSSELNVNALLLGDSALYLCASSRGLAGGGSYNEQFFGPGTRLTVL.

This chain links TRBV11-2 with TRBJ2-7; 11 bases match TRBD1. Germline trimming cut 4 bases from V and 6 bases from J; bases unmatched to any gene: 8. The CDR3 length is 15 residues. Germline CDR1 and CDR2: SGHAT and FQNNGV. The DNA of the CDR3 is TGTGCCAGCAGCTCCGAGGGACAGGGGGTCCTCGAGCAGTACTTC. It yields the protein CASSSEGQGVLEQYF.

V gene TRBV2 combines with J gene TRBJ1-5; no definite D call. The CDR3 is 14 amino acids. The germline V and J ends were trimmed by 3 bases and 3 bases, with 9 bases remaining between them. Looked up from germline, CDR1 is SNHLY and CDR2 is FYNNEI. The CDR3 here is CASSDSGDNQPQHF. CDR3 nucleotides: TGTGCCAGCAGTGACTCCGGGGACAATCAGCCCCAGCATTTT.

This chain links TRBV5-6 with TRBJ1-5, with no clear D. The CDR3 length is 11 residues. Germline CDR1 is SGHDT and CDR2 is YYEEEE. The CDR3 spells CGGNSNQPQHF. CDR3 bases: TGTGGGGGAAATAGCAATCAGCCCCAGCATTTT.

This clone was counted once. The rearrangement joins TRBV10-2 to TRBJ1-3; tentative D call: TRBD1 (6 bases). The CDR3 length is 14 residues. Germline-derived CDR1 and CDR2 are WSHSY and SAAADI. V was trimmed by 3 bases and J by 4 bases, leaving 10 bases between them. The CDR3 is CASSEPGQGNTIYF. CDR3 sequence (DNA): TGCGCCAGCAGTGAACCTGGACAGGGAAACACCATATATTTT.

This clone turned up a few times. The chain combines TRBV19 with TRBJ1-2; 7 bases line up with TRBD1. CDR3 length: 14 residues. Trimming removed 3 bases from V and 5 bases from J; junction bases left unmatched: 6. In germline, CDR1 is LNHDA, CDR2 SQIVND (reference sequence). DNA for the CDR3: TGTGCCAGTAGTATTGGGACAGTTATGTATGGCTACACCTTC. Translated: CASSIGTVMYGYTF.

The chain joins TRBV27 to TRBJ2-2; a weak D match, TRBD1 (6 bases). The CDR3 covers 13 residues. The V gene's germline CDR1 is MNHEY and CDR2 SMNVEV (reference sequence). Trimming shortened V by 6 bases and J by 5 bases, and 10 bases separated the two germline ends. CDR3 nucleotides: TGTGCCAGCAGAGACAGGTCAACCGGGGAGCTGTTTTTT. Translated: CASRDRSTGELFF.